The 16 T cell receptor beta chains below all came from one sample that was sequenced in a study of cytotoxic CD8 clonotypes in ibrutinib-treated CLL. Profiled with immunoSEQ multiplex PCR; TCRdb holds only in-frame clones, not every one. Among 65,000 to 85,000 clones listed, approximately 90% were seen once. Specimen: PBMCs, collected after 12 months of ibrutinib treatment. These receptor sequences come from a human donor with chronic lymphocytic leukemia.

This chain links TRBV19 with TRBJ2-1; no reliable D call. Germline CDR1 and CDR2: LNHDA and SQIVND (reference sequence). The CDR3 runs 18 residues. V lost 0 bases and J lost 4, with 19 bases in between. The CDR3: CASSIDAPGVGLYNEQFF. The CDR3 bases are TGTGCCAGTAGTATAGATGCCCCTGGGGTCGGGTTATACAATGAGCAGTTCTTC.

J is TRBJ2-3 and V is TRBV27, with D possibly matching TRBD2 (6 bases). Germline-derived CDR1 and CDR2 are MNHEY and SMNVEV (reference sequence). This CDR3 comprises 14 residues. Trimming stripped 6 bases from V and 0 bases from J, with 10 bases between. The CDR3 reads CASRRGSSTDTQYF. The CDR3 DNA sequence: TGTGCCAGCAGGCGGGGCAGTAGCACAGATACGCAGTATTTT.

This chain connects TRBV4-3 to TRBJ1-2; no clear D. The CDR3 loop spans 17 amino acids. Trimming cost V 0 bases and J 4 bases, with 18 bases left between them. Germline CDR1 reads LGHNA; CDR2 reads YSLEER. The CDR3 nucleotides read TGCGCCAGCAGCCAAGAACCCCCACCCGGAAGTAGCTATGGCTACACCTTC. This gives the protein CASSQEPPPGSSYGYTF.

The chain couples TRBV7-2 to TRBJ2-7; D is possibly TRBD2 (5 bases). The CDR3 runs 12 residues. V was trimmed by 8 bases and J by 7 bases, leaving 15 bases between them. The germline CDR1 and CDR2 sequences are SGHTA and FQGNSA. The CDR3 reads CASSPGIGEQYF. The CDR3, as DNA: TGTGCCAGCTCCCCGGGGATCGGGGAGCAGTACTTC. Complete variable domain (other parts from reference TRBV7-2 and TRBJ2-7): GAGVSQSPSNKVTEKGKDVELRCDPISGHTALYWYRQSLGQGLEFLIYFQGNSAPDKSGLPSDRFSAERTGGSVSTLTIQRTQQEDSAVYLCASSPGIGEQYFGPGTRLTVT.

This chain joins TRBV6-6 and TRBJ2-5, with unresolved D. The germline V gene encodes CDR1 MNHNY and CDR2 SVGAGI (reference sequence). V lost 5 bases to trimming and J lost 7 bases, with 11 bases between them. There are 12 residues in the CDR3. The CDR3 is CASSAADWTQYF. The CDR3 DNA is TGTGCCAGCAGTGCCGCCGATTGGACCCAGTACTTC.

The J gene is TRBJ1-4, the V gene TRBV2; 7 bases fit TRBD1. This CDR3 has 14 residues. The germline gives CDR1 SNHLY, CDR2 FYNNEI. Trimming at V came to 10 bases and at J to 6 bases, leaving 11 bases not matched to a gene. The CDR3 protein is CATSGDRGYEKLFF. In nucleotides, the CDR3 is TGTGCCACCAGCGGGGACAGAGGTTATGAAAAACTGTTTTTT.

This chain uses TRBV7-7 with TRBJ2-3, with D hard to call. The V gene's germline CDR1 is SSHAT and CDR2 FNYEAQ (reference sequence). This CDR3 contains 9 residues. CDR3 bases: TGTGCTAGCCGACATACGCAGTATTTT. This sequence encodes CASRHTQYF. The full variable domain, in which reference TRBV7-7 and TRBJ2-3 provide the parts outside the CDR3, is GAGVSQSPRYKVTKRGQDVTLRCDPISSHATLYWYQQALGQGPEFLTYFNYEAQPDKSGLPSDRFSAERPEGSISTLTIQRTEQRDSAMYRCASRHTQYFGPGTRLTVL.

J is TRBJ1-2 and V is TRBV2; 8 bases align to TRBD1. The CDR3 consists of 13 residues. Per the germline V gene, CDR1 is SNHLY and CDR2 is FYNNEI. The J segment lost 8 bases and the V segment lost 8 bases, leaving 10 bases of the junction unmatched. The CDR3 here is CASDTLTGEGYTF. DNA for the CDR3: TGTGCCAGCGATACTTTGACAGGGGAAGGCTACACCTTC.

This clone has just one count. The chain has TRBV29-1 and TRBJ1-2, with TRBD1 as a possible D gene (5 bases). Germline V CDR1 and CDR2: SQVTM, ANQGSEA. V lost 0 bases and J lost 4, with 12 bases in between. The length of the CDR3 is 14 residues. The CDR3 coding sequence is TGCAGCGTTGAAGATCTTGGTGGGGGCTATGGCTACACCTTC. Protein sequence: CSVEDLGGGYGYTF.

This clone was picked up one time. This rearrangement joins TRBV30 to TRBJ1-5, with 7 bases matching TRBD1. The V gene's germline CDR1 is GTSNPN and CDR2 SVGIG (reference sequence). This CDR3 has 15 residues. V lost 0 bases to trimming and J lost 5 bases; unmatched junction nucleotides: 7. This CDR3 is CAWSVRAQGYQPQHF. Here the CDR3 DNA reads TGTGCCTGGAGTGTCCGGGCACAGGGGTATCAGCCCCAGCATTTT.

The CDR3 region is CASSGGDSYEQYF. DNA of the CDR3: TGTGCCAGCAGTGGGGGGGACTCCTACGAGCAGTACTTC. The chain is built from TRBV7-9 and TRBJ2-7, with TRBD2 matching 7 bases. CDR1 is SEHNR, CDR2 FQNEAQ, per germline (reference sequence). J was trimmed by 0 bases and V by 6 bases; bases with no gene match: 2. This CDR3 is 13 amino acids long.

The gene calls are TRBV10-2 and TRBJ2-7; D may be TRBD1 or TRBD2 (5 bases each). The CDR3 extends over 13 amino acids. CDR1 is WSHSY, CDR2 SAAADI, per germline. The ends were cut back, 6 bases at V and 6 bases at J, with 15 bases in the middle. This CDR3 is CASRGDPPLEQYF. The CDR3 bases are TGCGCCAGCAGGGGGGACCCACCCCTCGAGCAGTACTTC.

This CDR3 reads CAGQGPGPYEQYF. In DNA, the CDR3 is TGTGCCGGGCAGGGCCCGGGACCCTACGAGCAGTACTTC. V and J are TRBV2 and TRBJ2-7; D tentatively reads TRBD1 or TRBD2 (5 bases each). The germline gives CDR1 SNHLY, CDR2 FYNNEI. The CDR3 totals 13 residues. The V gene lost 11 bases and the J gene lost 2 bases, with 16 bases spanning the gap.

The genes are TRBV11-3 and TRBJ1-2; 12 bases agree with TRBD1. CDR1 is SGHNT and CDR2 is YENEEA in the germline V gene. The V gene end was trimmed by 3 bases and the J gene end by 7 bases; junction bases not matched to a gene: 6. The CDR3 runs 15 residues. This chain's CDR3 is CASSLAGTGGFGYTF. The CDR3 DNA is TGTGCCAGCAGCTTGGCTGGGACAGGGGGCTTTGGCTACACCTTC. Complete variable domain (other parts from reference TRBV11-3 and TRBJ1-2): EAGVVQSPRYKIIEKKQPVAFWCNPISGHNTLYWYLQNLGQGPELLIRYENEEAVDDSQLPKDRFSAERLKGVDSTLKIQPAELGDSAVYLCASSLAGTGGFGYTFGSGTRLTVV.

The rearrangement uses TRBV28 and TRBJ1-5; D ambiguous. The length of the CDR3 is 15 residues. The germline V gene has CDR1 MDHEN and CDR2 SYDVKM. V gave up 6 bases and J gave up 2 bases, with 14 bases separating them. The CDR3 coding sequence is TGTGCCAGCAGCCAAGAGGGTAATGGCAATCAGCCCCAGCATTTT. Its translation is CASSQEGNGNQPQHF.

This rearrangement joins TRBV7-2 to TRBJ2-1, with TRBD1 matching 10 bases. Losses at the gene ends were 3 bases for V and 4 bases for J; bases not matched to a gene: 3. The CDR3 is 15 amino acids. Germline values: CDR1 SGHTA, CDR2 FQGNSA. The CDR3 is CASSLGQGFYNEQFF. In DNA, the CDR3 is TGTGCCAGCAGCTTGGGACAGGGGTTTTACAATGAGCAGTTCTTC.